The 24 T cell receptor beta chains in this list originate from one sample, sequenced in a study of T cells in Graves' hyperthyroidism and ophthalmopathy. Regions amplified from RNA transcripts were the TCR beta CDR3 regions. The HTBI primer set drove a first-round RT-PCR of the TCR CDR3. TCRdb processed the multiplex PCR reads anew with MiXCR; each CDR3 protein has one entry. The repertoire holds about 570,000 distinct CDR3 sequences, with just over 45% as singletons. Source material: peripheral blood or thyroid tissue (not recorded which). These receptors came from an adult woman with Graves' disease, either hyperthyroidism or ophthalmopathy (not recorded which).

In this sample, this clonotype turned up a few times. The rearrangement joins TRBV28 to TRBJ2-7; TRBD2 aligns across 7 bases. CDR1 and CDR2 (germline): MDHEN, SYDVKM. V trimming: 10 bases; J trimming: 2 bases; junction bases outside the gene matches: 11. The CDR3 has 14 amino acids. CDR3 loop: CATWGSGNPYEQYF. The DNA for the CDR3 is TGTGCCACCTGGGGGAGCGGGAATCCCTACGAGCAGTACTTC. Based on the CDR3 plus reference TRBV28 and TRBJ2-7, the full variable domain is DVKVTQSSRYLVKRTGEKVFLECVQDMDHENMFWYRQDPGLGLRLIYFSYDVKMKEKGDIPEGYSVSREKKERFSLILESASTNQTSMYLCATWGSGNPYEQYFGPGTRLTVT.

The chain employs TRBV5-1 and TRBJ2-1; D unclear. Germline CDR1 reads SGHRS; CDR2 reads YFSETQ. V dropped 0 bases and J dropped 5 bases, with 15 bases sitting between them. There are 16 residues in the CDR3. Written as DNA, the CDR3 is TGCGCCAGCAGCTTGGCCGCCGGGTCTCGGAACAATGAGCAGTTCTTC. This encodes CASSLAAGSRNNEQFF.

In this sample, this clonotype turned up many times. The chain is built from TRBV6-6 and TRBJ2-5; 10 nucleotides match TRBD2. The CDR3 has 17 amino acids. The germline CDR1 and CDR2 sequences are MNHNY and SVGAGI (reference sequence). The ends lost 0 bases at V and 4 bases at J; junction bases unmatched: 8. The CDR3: CASSYSIRASGRETQYF. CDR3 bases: TGTGCCAGCAGTTACTCGATCAGGGCTAGCGGGAGAGAGACCCAGTACTTC.

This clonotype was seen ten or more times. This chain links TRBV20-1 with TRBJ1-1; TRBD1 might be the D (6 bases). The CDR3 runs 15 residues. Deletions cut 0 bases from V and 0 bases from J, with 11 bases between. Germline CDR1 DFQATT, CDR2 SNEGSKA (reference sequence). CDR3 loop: CSARDPGHLNTEAFF. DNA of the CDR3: TGCAGTGCTAGAGACCCGGGACACTTGAACACTGAAGCTTTCTTT.

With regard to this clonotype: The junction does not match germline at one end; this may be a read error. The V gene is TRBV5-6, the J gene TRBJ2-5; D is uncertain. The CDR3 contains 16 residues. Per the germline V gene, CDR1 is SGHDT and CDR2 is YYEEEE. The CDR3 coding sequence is TGTGCCAGCAGCCTGGGTGGTCGCGGAGTTATAGAGACCCAGAACTTC. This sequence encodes CASSLGGRGVIETQNF.

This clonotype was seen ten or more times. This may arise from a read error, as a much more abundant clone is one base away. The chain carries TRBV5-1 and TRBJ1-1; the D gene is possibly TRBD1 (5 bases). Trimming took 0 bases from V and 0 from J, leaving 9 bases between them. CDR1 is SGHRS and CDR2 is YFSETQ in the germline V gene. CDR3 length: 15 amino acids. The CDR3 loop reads CASSLAGPMNTEAFF. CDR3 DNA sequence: TGCGCCAGCAGCTTGGCGGGACCGATGAACACTGAAGCTTTCTTT.

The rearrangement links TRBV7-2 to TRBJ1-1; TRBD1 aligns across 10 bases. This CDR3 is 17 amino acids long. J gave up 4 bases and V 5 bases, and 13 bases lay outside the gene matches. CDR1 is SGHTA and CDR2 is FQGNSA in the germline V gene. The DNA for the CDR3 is TGTGCCAGCAGCCTTTCGAGACAGGGGGCTTCCGGCACTGAAGCTTTCTTT. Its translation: CASSLSRQGASGTEAFF.

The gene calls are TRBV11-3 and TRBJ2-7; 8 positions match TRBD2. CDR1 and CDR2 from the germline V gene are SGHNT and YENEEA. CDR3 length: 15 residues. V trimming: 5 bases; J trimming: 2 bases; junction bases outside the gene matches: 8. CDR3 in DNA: TGTGCCAGCAGCGACGTCGGGACTAGGACCTACGAGCAGTACTTC. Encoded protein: CASSDVGTRTYEQYF.

CDR3 in amino acids: CSVDSFDRHEQYF. CDR3 sequence (DNA): TGCAGCGTTGATTCGTTCGACAGACACGAGCAGTACTTC. V is TRBV29-1 and J is TRBJ2-7; the D gene is possibly TRBD1 (5 bases). V was clipped by 3 bases and J by 5 bases, with 14 bases between them. CDR1 is SQVTM, CDR2 ANQGSEA, per germline. The CDR3 totals 13 residues.

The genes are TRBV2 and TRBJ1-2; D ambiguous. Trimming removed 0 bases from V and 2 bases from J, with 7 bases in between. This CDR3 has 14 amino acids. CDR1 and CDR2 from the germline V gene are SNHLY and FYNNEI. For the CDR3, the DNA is TGTGCCAGCAGTGAAGCGCTGATCAACTATGGCTACACCTTC. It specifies CASSEALINYGYTF.

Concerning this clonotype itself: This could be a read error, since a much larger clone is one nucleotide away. For the CDR3, the DNA is TGTGCCATCAATGGGAACTATGGCTACACCTTC. Its protein is CAINGNYGYTF. The chain combines TRBV10-3 with TRBJ1-2; D is ambiguous. CDR1 ENHRY and CDR2 SYGVKD come from the germline V gene. The CDR3 length is 11 residues. With 7 bases removed from V and 2 bases from J, the gap between germline ends came to 5 bases.

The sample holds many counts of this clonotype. CDR3 residues: CASSLTRLNTEAFF. The CDR3 DNA sequence: TGTGCCAGCAGCTTAACCCGATTGAACACTGAAGCTTTCTTT. The chain recombines TRBV7-2 with TRBJ1-1; D is uncertain. V lost 2 bases, J lost 0 bases, and 7 bases lay in between. This CDR3 contains 14 residues. Germline V gives CDR1 SGHTA, CDR2 FQGNSA. The entire variable domain, with the rest obtained from reference TRBV7-2 and TRBJ1-1, is as follows: GAGVSQSPSNKVTEKGKDVELRCDPISGHTALYWYRQSLGQGLEFLIYFQGNSAPDKSGLPSDRFSAERTGGSVSTLTIQRTQQEDSAVYLCASSLTRLNTEAFFGQGTRLTVV.

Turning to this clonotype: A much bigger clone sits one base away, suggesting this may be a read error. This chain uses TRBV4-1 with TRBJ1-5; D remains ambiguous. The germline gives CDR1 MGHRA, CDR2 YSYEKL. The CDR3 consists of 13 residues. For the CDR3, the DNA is TGCGCCAGCAGCCAAGATACGGAGCAGCTCCAGCATTTT. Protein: CASSQDTEQLQHF.

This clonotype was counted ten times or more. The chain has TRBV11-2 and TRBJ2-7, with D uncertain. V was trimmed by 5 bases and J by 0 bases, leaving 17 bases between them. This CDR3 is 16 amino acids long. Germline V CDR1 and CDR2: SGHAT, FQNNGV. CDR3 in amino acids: CASSLSRAKGSYEQYF. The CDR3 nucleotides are TGTGCCAGCAGCCTCAGCCGCGCTAAAGGCTCCTACGAGCAGTACTTC.

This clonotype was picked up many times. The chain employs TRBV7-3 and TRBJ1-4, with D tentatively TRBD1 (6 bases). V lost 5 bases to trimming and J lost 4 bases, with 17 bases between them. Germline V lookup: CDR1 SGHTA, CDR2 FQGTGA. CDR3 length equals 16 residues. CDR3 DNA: TGTGCCAGCAGCCAAACCCGGGGGGCCAATAATGAAAAACTGTTTTTT. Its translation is CASSQTRGANNEKLFF.

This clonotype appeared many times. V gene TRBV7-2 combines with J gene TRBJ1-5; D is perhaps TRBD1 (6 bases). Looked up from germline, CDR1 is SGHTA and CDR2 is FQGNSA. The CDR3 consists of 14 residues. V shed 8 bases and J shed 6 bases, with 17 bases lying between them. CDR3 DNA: TGTGCCAGCGTCGGAGGGGGGCAGGGTCAGCCCCAGCATTTT. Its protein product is CASVGGGQGQPQHF.

The CDR3 region is CASSLGAAKAFF. CDR3 sequence (DNA): TGTGCCAGCAGCTTAGGGGCAGCAAAAGCTTTCTTT. J is TRBJ1-1 and V is TRBV7-9; no clear D. The germline CDR1 and CDR2 sequences are SEHNR and FQNEAQ (reference sequence). The CDR3 is 12 amino acids. Trimming cost V 1 base and J 9 bases, with 9 bases left between them.

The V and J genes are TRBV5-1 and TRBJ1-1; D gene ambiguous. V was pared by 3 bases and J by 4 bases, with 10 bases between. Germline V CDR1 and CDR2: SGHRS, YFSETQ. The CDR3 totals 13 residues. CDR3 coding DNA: TGCGCCAGCAGCTACACAGCCACCACTGAAGCTTTCTTT. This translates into CASSYTATTEAFF.

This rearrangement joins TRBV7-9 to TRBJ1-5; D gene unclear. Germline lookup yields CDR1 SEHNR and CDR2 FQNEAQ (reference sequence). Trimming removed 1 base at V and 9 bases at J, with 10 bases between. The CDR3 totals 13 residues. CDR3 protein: CASSLERSGPQHF. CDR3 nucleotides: TGTGCCAGCAGCTTAGAACGGAGTGGGCCCCAGCATTTT.

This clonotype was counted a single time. The CDR3 here is CASSEGVRGGGYGYTF. The CDR3 bases are TGTGCCAGCAGTGAAGGGGTGAGAGGGGGAGGCTATGGCTACACCTTC. This rearrangement joins TRBV12-3 or TRBV12-4 to TRBJ1-2, with D perhaps TRBD1 (6 bases). Trimming removed 5 bases from V and 4 bases from J, with 20 bases in between. The CDR3 sequence is 16 residues long.

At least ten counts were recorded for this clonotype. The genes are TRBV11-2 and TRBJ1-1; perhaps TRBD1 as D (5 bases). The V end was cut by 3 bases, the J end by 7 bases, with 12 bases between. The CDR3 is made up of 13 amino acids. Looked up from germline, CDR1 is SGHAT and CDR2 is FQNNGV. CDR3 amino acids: CASSLGRGSEAFF. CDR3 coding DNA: TGTGCCAGCAGCTTGGGGCGGGGCAGTGAAGCTTTCTTT.

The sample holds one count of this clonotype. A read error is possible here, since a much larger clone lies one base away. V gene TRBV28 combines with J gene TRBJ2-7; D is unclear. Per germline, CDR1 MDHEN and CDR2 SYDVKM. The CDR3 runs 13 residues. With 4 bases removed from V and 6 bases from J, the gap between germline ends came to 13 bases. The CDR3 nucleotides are TGTGCCAGCAGTTCCCAGTGGCTTGGCGAGCAGTACTTC. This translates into CASSSQWLGEQYF.

As DNA, the CDR3 is TGCAGCGTTGAGGGAATCGGGAGGGGGGCTTTCTTT. Encoded protein: CSVEGIGRGAFF. The chain is built from TRBV29-1 and TRBJ1-1, with a weak D call TRBD1 (6 bases). CDR3 size: 12 residues. V lost 3 bases and J lost 11, with 16 bases in between. The germline V gene has CDR1 SQVTM and CDR2 ANQGSEA.

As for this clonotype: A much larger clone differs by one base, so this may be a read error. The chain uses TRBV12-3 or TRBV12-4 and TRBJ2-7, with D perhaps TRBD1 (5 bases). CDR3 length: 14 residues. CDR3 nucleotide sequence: TGTGCCAGCAGTTTATATAGTAACAGGTACGAGCAGTGCTTC. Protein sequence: CASSLYSNRYEQCF.